This T cell receptor (beta chain) is drawn from a study of blood T cells in healthy people across ages (dated by TCRdb to about 2015). As for the study more broadly: In model experiments, template switching captured about one uniquely barcoded TCR beta cDNA molecule for every two T cells. Donors of different ages were randomly distributed across sequencing lanes to avoid experimental bias. For two donors (one aged 18 to 30 and one aged 80 or older), the study analyzed two additional independent replicas of 1 million unique cDNA reads from the same blood draw. The study measured age-related changes in TCR beta repertoire diversity using deep sequencing normalized with unique cDNA molecular identifiers. The donors were divided into four age groups: young (average approximately 17 years), middle-aged (around 41), aged (approximately 64) and long-lived (around 80).

V has 6 bases trimmed and J has 2 bases trimmed; junction bases matching no gene number 2. Including the terminal cysteine and phenylalanine, the CDR3 comprises 13 residues. Left in the record is the CDR3 DNA by itself, 39 bases read in frame from the first base. CDR1 and CDR2 are read off the germline V gene as ENHRY and SYGVKD. To note about this clonotype: Its antigen is still unknown. Base qualities are not at hand, and no much larger clone is one base apart.

The roughly 39 donors, aged roughly 6 to 95 years, were systemically healthy Caucasian individuals from Russia. Around 10 milliliters of peripheral blood were collected from each donor into EDTA-treated Vacutainer tubes. Ficoll-Paque density-gradient centrifugation was used to isolate PBMCs, with at least 7 million per sample. Trizol reagent was used to extract total RNA from PBMCs, with at least 6 micrograms per sample. For every donor, an aliquot of PBMCs went through flow cytometry to measure the percentages of naive CD45RAhigh/CD27high T cells. Library construction relied on 5' RACE. Instrument used: Illumina HiSeq 2500. A second PCR of roughly 6 to 12 cycles was run with a J-beta primer mix and a sample-barcoded 5' primer. Each TCR beta cDNA molecule received a unique molecular identifier from a template-switch 5' adaptor carrying 12 random nucleotides. Each sample yielded at least 2.5 million CDR3-containing paired-end reads. All of the RNA was converted into first-strand cDNA using the Mint cDNA synthesis kit, with a TRBC-specific oligonucleotide serving as the primer. After uracil-DNA glycosylase treatment, a first 18-cycle PCR used universal primers M1SS and BC2_uni_R on all cDNA. The source study handled its data this way. For normalization, 1 million high-quality reads, each with a distinct molecular identifier, were randomly selected from each sample. Reads with shared molecular identifiers were discarded instead of being binned into consensus sequences. CDR3 identification, clonotype clustering and error correction used MiTCR with a Q25 quality threshold and the strictest error-elimination algorithm. A nonparametric unseen species model with Euler transformation was used to estimate a lower bound on total TCR beta diversity. The raw public reads went through TCRdb reprocessing: fastp at Q25, MiXCR clone calling, in-frame beta chains kept. CDR3 protein sequences are deduplicated, and each keeps its most common genes and DNA. Here the V and J calls rest on TCRdb's processing, not on the authors' analysis. Here the sample has 550,000 to 700,000 distinct CDR3 sequences; approximately 25% occur a single time. The ten largest clones represent around 18% of the sample.

General conclusions and limits of the study: The long-lived group showed more naive CD4+ T cells, fewer expanded clones and increased TCR diversity than the aged group, suggesting age selection. Donor CMV infection status was unknown, potentially confounding age-related changes in expanded clonotypes. Conclusive comparison of naive and antigen-experienced compartments was prevented by the profiling of bulk unsorted PBMCs. As age increased, observed TCR beta diversity per million T cells dropped in a roughly linear way, and a significant reduction was already evident by age around 41. Estimates of total diversity from one million sequenced T cells were regarded as lower bounds and underestimates. A strong correlation was found between observed TCR beta diversity and the percentage of naive T cells measured by flow cytometry.

The sequencing input was blood. The chain links TRBV10-3 with TRBJ1-1; TRBD1 matches 8 bases in the middle. This sequence was found in a woman between 65 and 79 years old in good health. The DNA is TGTGCCATCAGGACAGGGGAAAACACTGAAGCTTTCTTT. Translated, this is CAIRTGENTEAFF.